The rows below give T cell receptor beta chains drawn from one sample of a study of blood T cell repertoires in COVID-19. Data came from immunoSEQ multiplex PCR; TCRdb stores just in-frame clones and leaves some out. The sample has about 480,000 clones, roughly nine tenths seen once. Material: peripheral blood. These receptors were obtained from a man aged 18 to 35 with COVID-19, enrolled during active disease. Each CDR3 is given with its conserved first and last residue. The order of the fields is CDR3 length, clone size, J gene, V gene, D gene, CDR3 protein, CDR3 DNA. A D gene is named only where the DNA matches it firmly. For some rows the clone size is stated as once, few or many, or as a class when expanded; others skip it.

>16|-|TRBJ1-3|TRBV11-2|-
CASSLDRTHSGNTIYF
TGTGCCAGCAGCTTAGACAGAACCCACTCTGGAAACACCATATATTTT
>14|few|TRBJ2-2|TRBV19|TRBD2
CASRPGTSYGELFF
TGTGCCAGTAGACCCGGGACTAGTTATGGGGAGCTGTTTTTT
>16|-|TRBJ2-2|TRBV24-1|TRBD1
CATSDTGTGDGGELFF
TGTGCCACCAGTGATACCGGGACAGGGGACGGCGGGGAGCTGTTTTTT
>15|-|TRBJ2-7|TRBV18|TRBD1
CASSRTGGTTYEQYF
TGTGCCAGCTCACGAACAGGGGGGACCACCTACGAGCAGTACTTC
>14|-|TRBJ2-1|TRBV9|-
CASSVAAREVEQFF
TGTGCCAGCAGCGTAGCGGCGCGGGAAGTTGAGCAGTTCTTC
>15|-|TRBJ2-7|TRBV18|TRBD2
CASSPAGTRGYEQYF
TGTGCCAGCTCACCTGCCGGGACTAGAGGGTACGAGCAGTACTTC
>15|-|TRBJ2-2|TRBV9|-
CASSVASVPTGELFF
TGTGCCAGCAGCGTAGCTTCCGTCCCCACCGGGGAGCTGTTTTTT
>14|-|TRBJ2-7|TRBV4-2|TRBD2
CASSSAGGSYEQYF
TGTGCCAGCAGCTCAGCGGGGGGGTCCTACGAGCAGTACTTC
>15|once|TRBJ1-1|TRBV6-5|TRBD1
CASRLLSTGATEAFF
TGTGCCAGCAGATTACTAAGCACAGGGGCCACTGAAGCTTTCTTT
>14|-|TRBJ2-7|TRBV7-9|-
CASSLGGKTYEQYF
TGTGCCAGCAGCTTAGGCGGGAAGACCTACGAGCAGTACTTC
>15|-|TRBJ1-1|TRBV25-1|-
CASSVMGGTDTEAFF
TGTGCCAGCAGTGTTATGGGGGGGACGGACACTGAAGCTTTCTTT
>15|few|TRBJ2-2|TRBV7-3|-
CASSLNPGQSGELFF
TGTGCCAGCAGCTTAAATCCAGGGCAATCCGGGGAGCTGTTTTTT
>15|-|TRBJ1-5|TRBV2|TRBD1
CASSSGQGAVQPQHF
TGTGCCAGCAGTTCAGGACAGGGAGCGGTTCAGCCCCAGCATTTT
>13|-|TRBJ2-1|TRBV29-1|TRBD2
CSVGSGRAHEQFF
TGCAGCGTTGGGAGCGGGAGGGCCCATGAGCAGTTCTTC
>15|-|TRBJ1-4|TRBV5-4|-
CASSPYSATNEKLFF
TGTGCCAGCAGCCCGTACAGTGCAACTAATGAAAAACTGTTTTTT
>15|-|TRBJ1-5|TRBV7-8|TRBD1
CASNPDRFSNQPQHF
TGTGCCAGCAACCCGGACAGGTTTAGCAATCAGCCCCAGCATTTT
>13|-|TRBJ1-1|TRBV3-1/TRBV3-2|-
CASSQAGGTEAFF
TGTGCCAGCAGCCAAGCGGGGGGCACTGAAGCTTTCTTT
>14|-|TRBJ1-1|TRBV21-1|-
CASSIRQGYTEAFF
TGTGCCAGCAGCATTCGACAGGGGTACACTGAAGCTTTCTTT
>16|-|TRBJ2-1|TRBV6-4|-
CASSDPFAGKYNEQFF
TGTGCCAGCAGTGACCCGTTCGCGGGGAAATACAATGAGCAGTTCTTC
>14|-|TRBJ2-7|TRBV5-1|-
CASRPGQQAYEQYF
TGCGCCAGCAGACCGGGACAACAGGCCTACGAGCAGTACTTC
>16|once|TRBJ2-3|TRBV5-1|TRBD2
CASSLAEAGVEDTQYF
TGCGCCAGCAGCTTGGCCGAAGCGGGGGTTGAAGATACGCAGTATTTT
>14|-|TRBJ2-2|TRBV3-1/TRBV3-2|-
CASRPGEITGELFF
TGTGCCAGCAGACCCGGGGAGATCACCGGGGAGCTGTTTTTT
>15|-|TRBJ2-1|TRBV6-6|-
CASRRTRGQHNEQFF
TGTGCCAGCAGGCGCACCCGGGGACAACACAATGAGCAGTTCTTC
>16|once|TRBJ2-7|TRBV6-1|TRBD1
CASSDRGGRGLYEQYF
TGTGCCAGCAGTGATAGAGGGGGCAGGGGTTTATACGAGCAGTACTTC
>12|-|TRBJ1-2|TRBV12-3/TRBV12-4|-
CASSQDYYGYTF
TGTGCCAGCAGCCAAGACTACTATGGCTACACCTTC
>16|-|TRBJ1-2|TRBV7-8|TRBD1
CASSLAARGRNYGYTF
TGTGCCAGCAGCTTAGCGGCCAGGGGGCGTAACTATGGCTACACCTTC
>16|-|TRBJ2-1|TRBV7-2|-
CASSRRTGSSYNEQFF
TGTGCCAGCAGCCGCCGGACGGGAAGCTCCTACAATGAGCAGTTCTTC
>12|-|TRBJ1-1|TRBV6-5|-
CASKRRGTEAFF
TGTGCCAGCAAAAGGAGGGGCACTGAAGCTTTCTTT
>17|once|TRBJ1-3|TRBV19|-
CATSGRGRTLAGNTIYF
TGTGCCACGTCCGGAAGGGGCAGAACGCTGGCTGGAAACACCATATATTTT
>17|-|TRBJ2-7|TRBV9|TRBD2
CASRESSGRVRTCEQYF
TGTGCCAGCCGGGAGTCTAGCGGGAGGGTTCGGACGTGCGAGCAGTACTTC